This TCR beta chain appears in the sequencing data of a study of blood T cell repertoires in COVID-19. Across the whole study: The origin of the acute and convalescent COVID-19 samples was the United States, Italy and Spain.

The V gene's germline CDR1 is MNHEY and CDR2 SMNVEV (reference sequence). The CDR3 loop spans 11 amino acids. V shed 6 bases and J shed 7 bases, with 9 bases lying between them. Assay: immunoSEQ multiplex PCR; the TCRdb copy retains only in-frame clones and omits some. The sample lists 270,000 or so clones, approximately 84% seen once, with over 1.3% in the top ten. Seattle patients were enrolled while actively infected and followed longitudinally. Material for sequencing was peripheral blood. The origin of this receptor is a human donor with COVID-19, enrolled during active disease. The donor label of this sample is uncertain. The V and J genes are TRBV27 and TRBJ1-1, with a weak D call TRBD1 (5 bases). CDR3 protein: CASRGGVEAFF. Written as DNA, the CDR3 is TGTGCCAGCAGGGGGGGTGTTGAAGCTTTCTTT.